This is a list of T cell receptor beta chains from one sample in a study of shared clonotypes between healthy human individuals. Produced via immunoSEQ multiplex PCR; TCRdb's table is partial and in-frame only. The table lists about 380,000 clones, approximately 97% of them singletons, with approximately 0.32% in the top ten. Sequenced: memory CD8+ T cells sorted from blood. Source of these receptors: a man aged 25 to 40 in good health. The CDR3 runs from the conserved cysteine through the conserved F or W.

>TRBJ2-2|TRBV29-1
CSVLRDRGLPNTGELFF
>TRBJ2-7|TRBV28
CASSGLDYEQYF
>TRBJ2-5|TRBV7-2
CASSSRLAGGETQYF
>TRBJ2-7|TRBV5-1
CASRITGGSYEQYF
>TRBJ1-1|TRBV12-5
CASAPARGTEAFF
>TRBJ2-4|TRBV5-1
CASSGGDTKNIQYF
>TRBJ1-2|TRBV2
CASSEGQNYGYTF
>TRBJ2-1|TRBV7-2
CASSPYRLAGSYNEQFF
>TRBJ2-1|TRBV23-1
CASRYSDYNEQFF
>TRBJ2-3|TRBV10-1
CASSEFPAGVRDTQYF
>TRBJ2-6|TRBV5-4
CASSPGAGGANVLTF
>TRBJ2-7|TRBV4-2
CASSQLGGTSGRKTYEQYF
>TRBJ2-3|TRBV11-2
CASSLDASAGGLQLPDTQYF
>TRBJ1-2|TRBV30
CAWRGQGNYGYTF
>TRBJ2-3|TRBV28
CASSLFRGDTQYF
>TRBJ1-5|TRBV14
CASSQDPGWVQPQHF
>TRBJ2-7|TRBV5-1
CASSLAATYEQYF